This section outlines one TCR beta chain sequence together with its context. The data were obtained in a study of T cell responses to AZD1222 COVID-19 vaccine. Measured with immunoSEQ multiplex PCR; TCRdb has only the in-frame clones, and not every one. The data show around 110,000 clones, about nine tenths seen once. The CDR3 has 15 residues. Germline assignment: CDR1 SGHTA and CDR2 FQGNSA. Trimming left V 6 bases short and J 8 bases short, with 22 bases between. Sequenced material: peripheral blood, taken on day 0 of AZD1222 vaccination. This TCR derives from an adult in good health. The V call is TRBV7-2, the J call TRBJ1-2; D gene ambiguous. CDR3 coding DNA: TGTGCCAGCAGGAGCGGGAGCCAGGTCGTTTTGGGCTACACCTTC. It yields the protein CASRSGSQVVLGYTF.